This TCR beta chain is drawn from a study of OX40 agonist ivuxolimab in advanced cancers. Study at large: Dose-escalation cases comprised hepatocellular carcinoma, melanoma, renal cell or head and neck cancer. Patients with prior anti-PD-1, anti-PD-L1 or anti-CTLA-4 therapy were eligible; 40% had some. Among those treated, three patients had partial responses, one with hepatocellular carcinoma and two with cutaneous melanoma.

This CDR3 is 16 amino acids long. V lost 0 bases and J lost 0, with 7 bases in between. CDR1 SGHRS and CDR2 YFSETQ come from the germline V gene. Study observations and caveats: Low normalized T-cell clonal expansion was also seen in some nonresponders.

Using immunoSEQ multiplex PCR, the repertoire was profiled, and TCRdb retains in-frame clones only, with some absent. Of some 70,000 clones in the sample, around 87% were seen once. This clone was observed a handful of times. Its antigen is undetermined. This sample also contains other DNA sequences that code for the same CDR3. The receptor was derived from an adult with an advanced solid tumor such as melanoma, head and neck, liver or kidney cancer. The starting material was CD4+ or CD8+ T cells sorted from blood, obtained in a trial of the OX40 agonist ivuxolimab. The V gene is TRBV5-1, the J gene TRBJ2-6; unclear D gene. The CDR3 DNA follows: TGCGCCAGCAGCTTGGGGGCTAGCTCTGGGGCCAACGTCCTGACTTTC. Translating it yields CASSLGASSGANVLTF.